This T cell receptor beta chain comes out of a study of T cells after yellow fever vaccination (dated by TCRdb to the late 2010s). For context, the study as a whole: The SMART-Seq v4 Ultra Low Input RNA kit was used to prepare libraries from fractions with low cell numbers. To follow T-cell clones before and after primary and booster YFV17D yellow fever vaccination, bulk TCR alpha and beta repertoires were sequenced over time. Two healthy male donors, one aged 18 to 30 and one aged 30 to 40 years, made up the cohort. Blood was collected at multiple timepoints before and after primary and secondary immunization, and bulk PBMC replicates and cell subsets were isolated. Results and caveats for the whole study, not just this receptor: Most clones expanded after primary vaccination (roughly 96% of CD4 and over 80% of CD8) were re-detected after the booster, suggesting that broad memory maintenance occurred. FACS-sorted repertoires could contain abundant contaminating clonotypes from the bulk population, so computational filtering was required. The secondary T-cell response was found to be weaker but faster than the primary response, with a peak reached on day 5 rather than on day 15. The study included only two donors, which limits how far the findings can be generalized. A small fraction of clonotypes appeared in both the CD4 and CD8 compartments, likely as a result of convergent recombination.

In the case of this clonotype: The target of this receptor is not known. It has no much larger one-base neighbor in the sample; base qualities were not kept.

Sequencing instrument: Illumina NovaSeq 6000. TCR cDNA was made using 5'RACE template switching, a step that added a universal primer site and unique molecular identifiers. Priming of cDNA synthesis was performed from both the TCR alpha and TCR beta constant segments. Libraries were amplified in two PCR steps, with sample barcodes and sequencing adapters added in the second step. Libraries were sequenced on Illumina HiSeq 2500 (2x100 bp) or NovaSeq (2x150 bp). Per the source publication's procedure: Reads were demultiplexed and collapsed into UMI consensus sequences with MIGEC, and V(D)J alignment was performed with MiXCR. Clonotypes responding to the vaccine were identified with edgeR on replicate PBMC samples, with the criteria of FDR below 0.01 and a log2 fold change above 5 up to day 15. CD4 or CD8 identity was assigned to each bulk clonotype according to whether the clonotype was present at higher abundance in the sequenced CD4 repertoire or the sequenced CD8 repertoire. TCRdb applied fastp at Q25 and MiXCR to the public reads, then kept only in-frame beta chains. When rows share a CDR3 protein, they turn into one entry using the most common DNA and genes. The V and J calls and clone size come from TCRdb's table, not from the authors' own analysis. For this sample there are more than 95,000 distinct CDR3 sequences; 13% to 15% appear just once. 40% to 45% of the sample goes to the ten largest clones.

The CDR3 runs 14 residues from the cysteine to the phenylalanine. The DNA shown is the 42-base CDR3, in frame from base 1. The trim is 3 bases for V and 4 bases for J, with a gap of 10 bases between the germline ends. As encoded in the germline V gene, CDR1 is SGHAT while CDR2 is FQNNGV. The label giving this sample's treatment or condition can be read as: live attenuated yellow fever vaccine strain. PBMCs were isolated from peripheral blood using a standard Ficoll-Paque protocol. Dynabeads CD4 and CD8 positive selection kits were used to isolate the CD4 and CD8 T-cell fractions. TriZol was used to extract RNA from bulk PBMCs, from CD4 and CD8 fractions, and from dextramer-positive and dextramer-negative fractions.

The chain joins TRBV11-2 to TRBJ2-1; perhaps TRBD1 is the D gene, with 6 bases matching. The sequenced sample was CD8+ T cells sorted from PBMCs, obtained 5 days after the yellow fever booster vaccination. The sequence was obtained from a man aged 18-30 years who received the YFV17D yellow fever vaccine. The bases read TGTGCCAGCAGCTTTGGCAGGGGATACAATGAGCAGTTCTTC. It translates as CASSFGRGYNEQFF. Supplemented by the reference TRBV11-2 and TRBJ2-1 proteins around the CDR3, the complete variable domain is EAGVAQSPRYKIIEKRQSVAFWCNPISGHATLYWYQQILGQGPKLLIQFQNNGVVDDSQLPKDRFSAERLKGVDSTLKIQPAKLEDSAVYLCASSFGRGYNEQFFGPGTRLTVL.